What follows are 32 T cell receptor beta chains derived from one specimen sequenced in a study of molecular identifiers for immune sequencing clone quantification (dated by TCRdb to the late 2010s). Library method: PCR. Sequencer: NextSeq 500. The public reads were reanalyzed by TCRdb: fastp trimming at Q25, MiXCR alignment, in-frame beta chains only. Entries are consolidated by CDR3 protein sequence, retaining the most common genes and DNA. The sample includes approximately 630,000 distinct CDR3 sequences, with 25% observed a single time. Roughly 0.83% of the sample belongs to the ten largest clones. Sequencing was done on a sample of naive CD8+ T cells from blood, with Jurkat cell RNA spiked in. The sample's cell subset or site label is to be understood as: FACS-sorted CD8+CD4-CCR7+CD45RA+ naive T cells. The receptors derive from a human donor in good health. Some libraries in this study had Jurkat cell RNA spiked in.

The sample holds many counts of this clonotype. V gene TRBV4-3 combines with J gene TRBJ2-3; weak D call: TRBD1 (6 bases). Deletions cut 0 bases from V and 2 bases from J, with 15 bases between. Germline V gives CDR1 LGHNA, CDR2 YSLEER. This CDR3 contains 17 residues. CDR3 in amino acids: CASSQDISQGITDTQYF. CDR3 coding DNA: TGCGCCAGCAGCCAAGATATATCACAGGGAATCACAGATACGCAGTATTTT.

The chain has TRBV13 and TRBJ2-1; D uncertain. V lost 7 bases to trimming and J lost 0 bases, with 10 bases between them. This CDR3 region has 14 residues. The germline V gene encodes CDR1 PRHDT and CDR2 FYEKMQ (reference sequence). CDR3 sequence: CASNAKSSYNEQFF. The DNA of the CDR3 is TGTGCCAGCAACGCCAAGAGCTCCTACAATGAGCAGTTCTTC.

As for this clonotype: Since a much larger clone is just one base distant, this may be a read error. The chain couples TRBV12-3 or TRBV12-4 to TRBJ1-1; TRBD1 might be the D (5 bases). The CDR3 spans 15 residues. The CDR3 DNA follows: TGTGCCAGCAGTTTCAGGGATGGATTGAACACTGAAACTTTCTTT. Protein sequence: CASSFRDGLNTETFF.

This clonotype was seen many times. This chain links TRBV4-3 with TRBJ2-7, with TRBD2 identical over 12 bases. Germline lookup yields CDR1 LGHNA and CDR2 YSLEER. CDR3 length equals 16 residues. V was pared by 1 base and J by 4 bases, with 5 bases of the junction left unmatched. Written as DNA, the CDR3 is TGCGCCAGCAGCCAAGGGACCACTAGCGGGAGGTACGAGCAGTACTTC. It is translated as CASSQGTTSGRYEQYF.

A remark on this clonotype: The DNA is left out, because the CDR3 cannot be placed on it with certainty; the CDR3 is given as TCRdb lists it. V usage is TRBV9 and J usage is TRBJ2-4. The length of the CDR3 is 15 amino acids, counting both ends. The germline CDR1 and CDR2 sequences are SGDLS and YYNGEE. CDR3: CASSVAWGSKNIEYF.

This clonotype has at least ten counts. This chain connects TRBV7-2 to TRBJ2-7, with a weak D call TRBD2 (7 bases). Germline CDR1 is SGHTA and CDR2 is FQGNSA. The CDR3 runs to 20 residues. Trimming pared 1 base from V and 3 bases from J, leaving 28 bases between. CDR3 DNA: TGTGCCAGCAGCTTAGGGGTCGGCGGGGGCCAGACCAACCGAAACTACGAGCAGTACTTC. This codes for CASSLGVGGGQTNRNYEQYF. Filled out from reference TRBV7-2 and TRBJ2-7, the complete variable domain reads GAGVSQSPSNKVTEKGKDVELRCDPISGHTALYWYRQSLGQGLEFLIYFQGNSAPDKSGLPSDRFSAERTGGSVSTLTIQRTQQEDSAVYLCASSLGVGGGQTNRNYEQYFGPGTRLTVT.

The CDR3 here is CSVEDYLDRGNEQFF. CDR3 bases: TGCAGCGTTGAAGATTATTTGGACAGGGGTAATGAGCAGTTCTTC. The gene calls are TRBV29-1 and TRBJ2-1, with TRBD1 matching over 9 bases. This CDR3 is 15 amino acids long. Germline trimming cut 0 bases from V and 7 bases from J; bases unmatched to any gene: 7. Looked up from germline, CDR1 is SQVTM and CDR2 is ANQGSEA.

J is TRBJ1-4 and V is TRBV27; TRBD1 might be the D (5 bases). The CDR3 length is 16 residues. CDR1 is MNHEY and CDR2 is SMNVEV in the germline V gene (reference sequence). V lost 5 bases to trimming and J lost 1 base, with 14 bases between them. The CDR3 bases are TGTGCCAGCAGTAGACGGGGACCGCGAACTAATGAAAAACTGTTTTTT. Its protein product is CASSRRGPRTNEKLFF.

This clonotype was seen many times. J is TRBJ1-1 and V is TRBV12-3 or TRBV12-4; D gene ambiguous. The CDR3 length is 13 residues. V gave up 11 bases and J gave up 0 bases, with 13 bases separating them. DNA for the CDR3: TGTGCCGGACGGGAGGCAGTGAACACTGAAGCTTTCTTT. It yields the protein CAGREAVNTEAFF.

In this sample, this clonotype turned up a few times. The chain couples TRBV25-1 to TRBJ2-3; no reliable D call. The germline gives CDR1 MGHDK, CDR2 SYGVNS. This CDR3 contains 13 residues. V was trimmed by 7 bases and J by 3 bases, leaving 11 bases between them. CDR3 protein: CASTDAVTDTQYF. CDR3 coding DNA: TGTGCCAGCACCGACGCAGTTACAGATACGCAGTATTTT.

This clonotype came up many times. The chain uses TRBV7-9 and TRBJ1-1, with a weak D call TRBD1 (6 bases). There are 11 residues in the CDR3. The V and J ends lost 5 bases and 8 bases respectively, with 9 bases between them. The germline V gene encodes CDR1 SEHNR and CDR2 FQNEAQ (reference sequence). CDR3 region: CASSTTGEAFF. DNA of the CDR3: TGTGCCAGCAGCACCACAGGGGAAGCTTTCTTT.

This clonotype was seen a few times. The chain's CDR3 is CAWSYLLRDGTYEQYF. The CDR3 DNA reads TGTGCCTGGAGTTATTTATTGAGGGACGGAACCTACGAGCAGTACTTC. The rearrangement joins TRBV30 to TRBJ2-7; D might be TRBD1 or TRBD2, each matching 5 bases. Trimming took off 2 bases at V and 2 bases at J, with 19 bases between the two ends. There are 16 residues in the CDR3. CDR1 GTSNPN and CDR2 SVGIG come from the germline V gene (reference sequence). The entire variable domain, with the rest obtained from reference TRBV30 and TRBJ2-7, is as follows: SQTIHQWPATLVQPVGSPLSLECTVEGTSNPNLYWYRQAAGRGLQLLFYSVGIGQISSEVPQNLSASRPQDRQFILSSKKLLLSDSGFYLCAWSYLLRDGTYEQYFGPGTRLTVT.

This clonotype was observed many times. The junction shows a germline mismatch at one end, possibly a read error. The genes are TRBV7-3 and TRBJ1-4, with D unresolved. Germline V gene data show CDR1 as SGHTA and CDR2 as FQGTGA. CDR3 size: 9 residues. The CDR3 DNA reads TGTGCCAGCAGCGAAGCAGACAATTTT. Protein product: CASSEADNF.

This clonotype was counted a few times. The chain recombines TRBV7-9 with TRBJ1-5, with D tentatively TRBD1 (5 bases). This CDR3 spans 15 amino acids. V dropped 5 bases and J dropped 2 bases, with 13 bases sitting between them. CDR1 is SEHNR, CDR2 FQNEAQ, per germline (reference sequence). As DNA, the CDR3 is TGTGCCAGCAGCGACGGGTTGGGGGGCAATCAGCCCCAGCATTTT. Encoded protein: CASSDGLGGNQPQHF. The variable domain in full, completed from reference TRBV7-9 and TRBJ1-5, reads DTGVSQNPRHKITKRGQNVTFRCDPISEHNRLYWYRQTLGQGPEFLTYFQNEAQLEKSRLLSDRFSAERPKGSFSTLEIQRTEQGDSAMYLCASSDGLGGNQPQHFGDGTRLSIL.

The chain joins TRBV7-9 to TRBJ2-7, with a tentative D call TRBD1 (6 bases). Deletions cut 3 bases from V and 9 bases from J, with 12 bases between. Germline CDR1 is SEHNR and CDR2 is FQNEAQ (reference sequence). CDR3 length equals 12 residues. The CDR3 protein is CASSFQGNAQYF. Here the CDR3 DNA reads TGTGCCAGCAGCTTTCAGGGGAACGCGCAGTACTTC.

This clonotype was counted only a few times. CDR3 in amino acids: CATSGTSGRNTGELFF. CDR3 DNA sequence: TGTGCCACCAGCGGGACTAGCGGGAGGAACACCGGGGAGCTGTTTTTT. The rearrangement links TRBV24-1 to TRBJ2-2; 14 bases match TRBD2. The V segment lost 7 bases and the J segment 1 base; nucleotides outside the gene matches: 1. CDR1 is KGHDR, CDR2 SFDVKD, per germline. The CDR3 length is 16 residues.

This clonotype was seen at least ten times. CDR3 coding DNA: TGTGCCAGCAGTTACTCCCGGGGGACCCAGTACTTC. Protein sequence: CASSYSRGTQYF. The V and J genes are TRBV6-2 or TRBV6-3 and TRBJ2-5; D possibly corresponds to TRBD2 (5 bases). CDR1 and CDR2 from the germline V gene are MNHEY and SVGEGT. V shed 0 bases and J shed 7 bases, with 6 bases lying between them. The length of the CDR3 is 12 residues.

The chain uses TRBV7-9 and TRBJ2-5; TRBD1 agrees at 10 bases. The germline CDR1 and CDR2 sequences are SEHNR and FQNEAQ (reference sequence). V gave up 3 bases and J gave up 5 bases; unmatched junction bases: 6. The CDR3 covers 15 residues. CDR3 nucleotide sequence: TGTGCCAGCAGCTTCCTGACAGGGGGCTATGAGACCCAGTACTTC. Translating it yields CASSFLTGGYETQYF.

Many counts were recorded for this clonotype. V usage is TRBV7-8 and J usage is TRBJ2-5; TRBD2 matches at 7 bases. This CDR3 contains 15 residues. V gave up 1 base and J gave up 1 base; unmatched junction bases: 3. Germline V lookup: CDR1 SGHVS, CDR2 FQNEAQ. CDR3 region: CASSLGAGVQETQYF. The CDR3 region has the DNA TGTGCCAGCAGCTTAGGGGCGGGGGTCCAAGAGACCCAGTACTTC.

This clonotype was counted at least ten times. V is TRBV20-1 and J is TRBJ1-5, with D possibly being TRBD1 (5 bases). The CDR3 spans 16 residues. Trimming took off 3 bases at V and 3 bases at J, with 18 bases between the two ends. Germline values: CDR1 DFQATT, CDR2 SNEGSKA (reference sequence). This CDR3 reads CSASGGGVLFNQPQHF. CDR3 DNA: TGCAGTGCTAGCGGCGGAGGGGTCTTGTTCAATCAGCCCCAGCATTTT.

This clonotype was seen repeatedly, ten times or more. This sequence joins TRBV14 and TRBJ1-2, with no clear D. Germline-derived CDR1 and CDR2 are SGHDN and FVKESK. Deletions cut 4 bases from V and 2 bases from J, with 14 bases between. This CDR3 region has 15 residues. CDR3 protein: CASSPGPHPNYGYTF. DNA of the CDR3: TGTGCCAGCAGCCCGGGCCCCCACCCCAACTATGGCTACACCTTC.

This clonotype was counted ten times or more. The rearrangement links TRBV7-9 to TRBJ2-3; 7 nucleotides match TRBD1. There are 18 residues in the CDR3. In germline, CDR1 is SEHNR, CDR2 FQNEAQ (reference sequence). V trimming: 4 bases; J trimming: 2 bases; junction bases outside the gene matches: 15. The CDR3 DNA reads TGTGCCAGCAGCTCACGCCACTACGGGGACAGCCTCACAGATACGCAGTATTTT. The encoded protein is CASSSRHYGDSLTDTQYF.

V is TRBV20-1 and J is TRBJ2-1, with D possibly TRBD2 on 5 matching bases. This CDR3 has 14 amino acids. From germline, CDR1 is DFQATT and CDR2 SNEGSKA (reference sequence). V dropped 2 bases and J dropped 9 bases, with 17 bases sitting between them. CDR3 residues: CSARTSQVLLEQFF. The CDR3 DNA follows: TGCAGTGCTAGAACTAGTCAGGTCTTGCTTGAGCAGTTCTTC.

A remark on this clonotype: The junction and the germline gene differ at one end; a read error may be behind it. The V and J genes are TRBV27 and TRBJ1-5, with 7 bases aligning to TRBD1. The germline gives CDR1 MNHEY, CDR2 SMNVEV (reference sequence). This CDR3 is 13 amino acids long. The CDR3 DNA follows: TGTGCCGGCAGCACAGGGGCCGGTCAGCCCCAGCATTTT. Translated: CAGSTGAGQPQHF.

The chain carries TRBV6-5 and TRBJ1-1, with D possibly TRBD1 on 5 matching bases. Germline CDR1 MNHEY, CDR2 SVGAGI. V was cut by 7 bases and J by 2 bases, with 14 bases left in between. The CDR3 spans 14 residues. The CDR3 DNA follows: TGTGCCAGCAACCTCCGGGACGGAAACACTGAAGCTTTCTTT. Protein product: CASNLRDGNTEAFF.

The V and J genes are TRBV28 and TRBJ1-1, with D possibly TRBD1 on 5 matching bases. Germline CDR1 MDHEN, CDR2 SYDVKM. The CDR3 spans 14 residues. The V end lost 4 bases, the J end lost 5 bases, and 14 bases lay between the germline ends. CDR3 loop: CASSSTDRKTEAFF. The CDR3 coding sequence is TGTGCCAGCAGTTCCACCGACAGAAAGACTGAAGCTTTCTTT. Complete variable domain (other parts from reference TRBV28 and TRBJ1-1): DVKVTQSSRYLVKRTGEKVFLECVQDMDHENMFWYRQDPGLGLRLIYFSYDVKMKEKGDIPEGYSVSREKKERFSLILESASTNQTSMYLCASSSTDRKTEAFFGQGTRLTVV.

This clonotype was counted at least ten times. This chain links TRBV6-5 with TRBJ1-2; no definite D call. The CDR3 spans 13 residues. V was pared by 7 bases and J by 2 bases, with 11 bases between. Germline V gene lookup returns CDR1 MNHEY and CDR2 SVGAGI. DNA of the CDR3: TGTGCCAGCACCAATTCACTGAACTATGGCTACACCTTC. Protein sequence: CASTNSLNYGYTF.

This clonotype has just a few counts. This chain links TRBV6-6 with TRBJ2-5, with 10 bases aligning to TRBD2. The ends lost 5 bases at V and 0 bases at J; junction bases unmatched: 6. Germline V CDR1 and CDR2: MNHNY, SVGAGI (reference sequence). This CDR3 has 16 amino acids. CDR3 sequence: CASSNLAGANQETQYF. The CDR3, as DNA: TGTGCCAGCAGTAATCTAGCGGGGGCGAACCAAGAGACCCAGTACTTC.

This clonotype has a handful of counts. This chain connects TRBV11-2 to TRBJ2-7; D is unclear. V lost 1 base and J 2 bases, leaving 12 bases between the germline ends. The CDR3 is 15 residues long. The germline V gene has CDR1 SGHAT and CDR2 FQNNGV. CDR3 sequence: CASSLAYSNAYEQYF. In DNA form, the CDR3 reads TGTGCCAGCAGCTTAGCGTATTCCAACGCCTACGAGCAGTACTTC. The complete variable domain, with remaining parts taken from reference TRBV11-2 and TRBJ2-7, reads EAGVAQSPRYKIIEKRQSVAFWCNPISGHATLYWYQQILGQGPKLLIQFQNNGVVDDSQLPKDRFSAERLKGVDSTLKIQPAKLEDSAVYLCASSLAYSNAYEQYFGPGTRLTVT.

This clonotype was detected a few times. This chain connects TRBV3-1 to TRBJ2-1, with D maybe TRBD1 (6 bases). The CDR3 covers 15 residues. V lost 1 base and J 0 bases, leaving 7 bases between the germline ends. Germline V gene lookup returns CDR1 LGHDT and CDR2 YNNKEL (reference sequence). CDR3 in amino acids: CASSQGQDSYNEQFF. The CDR3 DNA reads as TGTGCCAGCAGCCAAGGACAGGACTCCTACAATGAGCAGTTCTTC.

Of note for this clonotype: Possible read error: a much larger clone is one base away. The rearrangement joins TRBV7-9 to TRBJ1-5; D not resolved. The germline gives CDR1 SEHNR, CDR2 FQNEAQ (reference sequence). V dropped 6 bases and J dropped 11 bases, with 20 bases sitting between them. The CDR3 runs to 14 residues. The CDR3 DNA reads as TGTGCCAGCAGTTCGCCTCTTGATCGGAGAGCCCAGCATTTT. Protein: CASSSPLDRRAQHF.

The chain links TRBV7-9 to TRBJ2-6; D unclear. This CDR3 is built from 13 residues. Trimming stripped 7 bases from V and 4 bases from J, with 8 bases between. CDR1 SEHNR and CDR2 FQNEAQ come from the germline V gene (reference sequence). The CDR3: CASNPGGANVLTF. CDR3 in DNA: TGTGCCAGCAACCCCGGGGGGGCCAACGTCCTGACTTTC.